Each of the 24 T cell receptor beta chains below was sequenced from the same sample in a study of TIL therapy for anti-PD-1-resistant metastatic lung cancer (dated by TCRdb to the early 2020s). According to the study, the label for this sample's time point signals: pre-treatment sample, taken before nivolumab and TIL therapy. The immunoSEQ v3 hsTCRB kit was used to amplify TCR beta CDR3 regions from genomic DNA through bias-controlled multiplex PCR. Drawn from immuneACCESS, this table holds only the in-frame rearrangements with V and J called that TCRdb kept. Clones are partly lost; checked studies trace under half to an unresolved V gene and leave the rest unexplained. The sample table shows 40,000 to 60,000 clones, and 70% to 80% are seen once. Clones ranked in the top ten supply around 4.8% of the sample. The starting material was blood, obtained at baseline. The origin of the receptors is a woman aged 30 to 85 with non-small cell lung cancer.

The count of this clone is one. DNA of the CDR3: TGTGCCAGCAGTTATGCAGGGGGTGAGCCCCAGCATTTT. Protein sequence: CASSYAGGEPQHF. This sequence joins TRBV27 and TRBJ1-5, with 7 bases lining up with TRBD1. The V segment lost 4 bases and the J segment 8 bases; nucleotides outside the gene matches: 5. In germline, CDR1 is MNHEY, CDR2 SMNVEV (reference sequence). This CDR3 region has 13 residues.

The V gene is TRBV7-9, the J gene TRBJ2-2; perhaps TRBD1 as D (8 bases). V gave up 10 bases and J gave up 5 bases, with 17 bases separating them. The CDR3 contains 14 residues. Germline V gives CDR1 SEHNR, CDR2 FQNEAQ (reference sequence). The CDR3 DNA reads as TGTGCCACCTCGACAGGGGAGGGGACCGGGGAGCTGTTTTTT. The encoded protein is CATSTGEGTGELFF.

The J gene is TRBJ1-4, the V gene TRBV10-3, with D tentatively TRBD1 (5 bases). Per germline, CDR1 ENHRY and CDR2 SYGVKD. V lost 9 bases and J 3 bases, leaving 17 bases between the germline ends. The CDR3 spans 15 residues. In nucleotides, the CDR3 is TGTGCCATTCGAGGGGAGCCCGCCGCTAATGAAAAACTGTTTTTT. Protein sequence: CAIRGEPAANEKLFF.

This rearrangement joins TRBV6-5 to TRBJ1-2; 9 nucleotides agree with TRBD1. Germline V gene sequence: CDR1 MNHEY, CDR2 SVGAGI. The CDR3 length is 16 residues. J was trimmed by 3 bases and V by 2 bases; bases with no gene match: 7. Here the CDR3 DNA reads TGTGCCAGCAGTTACGGCCGGACAGGGGTCGACTATGGCTACACCTTC. Amino acids: CASSYGRTGVDYGYTF.

V and J are TRBV19 and TRBJ2-3; 7 bases align to TRBD1. Germline V gives CDR1 LNHDA, CDR2 SQIVND (reference sequence). The CDR3 length is 14 residues. Trimming cost V 6 bases and J 5 bases; bases outside gene matches: 8. The CDR3 DNA follows: TGTGCCAGTAGCCCGACAGGGAGAAGAGATACGCAGTATTTT. It specifies CASSPTGRRDTQYF.

This clone was counted a single time. The chain uses TRBV7-6 and TRBJ1-5; the D gene is possibly TRBD1 (5 bases). The CDR3 spans 15 residues. The germline V gene encodes CDR1 SGHVS and CDR2 FNYEAQ. Between the trimmed V and J ends, which lost 3 bases and 1 base, there was a span of 10 bases. The CDR3 bases are TGTGCCAGCAGCTTGGGGGGGTCCAGCAATCAGCCCCAGCATTTT. Encoded protein: CASSLGGSSNQPQHF.

This clone was seen a single time. J is TRBJ2-5 and V is TRBV11-3; weak D call: TRBD2 (5 bases). The CDR3 is made up of 18 amino acids. Germline-derived CDR1 and CDR2 are SGHNT and YENEEA. V gave up 4 bases and J gave up 5 bases, with 26 bases separating them. The CDR3 reads CASSSGLSRAEGSETQYF. Written as DNA, the CDR3 is TGTGCCAGCAGCTCCGGACTTTCCCGAGCAGAAGGAAGCGAGACCCAGTACTTC. Full variable domain (remainder filled in from reference TRBV11-3 and TRBJ2-5): EAGVVQSPRYKIIEKKQPVAFWCNPISGHNTLYWYLQNLGQGPELLIRYENEEAVDDSQLPKDRFSAERLKGVDSTLKIQPAELGDSAVYLCASSSGLSRAEGSETQYFGPGTRLLVL.

The chain is built from TRBV14 and TRBJ1-1; D is ambiguous. The CDR3 covers 13 residues. The germline V gene encodes CDR1 SGHDN and CDR2 FVKESK. V was pared by 0 bases and J by 10 bases, with 12 bases between. The CDR3 sequence is CASSQDGGIGAFF. The CDR3 nucleotides are TGTGCCAGCAGCCAAGATGGTGGGATCGGAGCTTTCTTT.

This chain uses TRBV9 with TRBJ2-7; TRBD1 agrees at 7 bases. The CDR3 is made up of 14 amino acids. V trimming: 5 bases; J trimming: 2 bases; junction bases outside the gene matches: 7. Germline loops: CDR1 SGDLS, CDR2 YYNGEE. CDR3 sequence reads: CASSDREFPYEQYF. CDR3 coding DNA: TGTGCCAGCAGTGACAGGGAGTTCCCCTACGAGCAGTACTTC.

CDR3 sequence (DNA): TGTGCCAGCAGCCCACTCTACGGAAACACCATATATTTT. This codes for CASSPLYGNTIYF. This chain connects TRBV28 to TRBJ1-3; D gene ambiguous. V lost 6 bases, J lost 4 bases, and 10 bases lay in between. The V gene's germline CDR1 is MDHEN and CDR2 SYDVKM. This CDR3 region has 13 residues.

The V gene is TRBV11-2, the J gene TRBJ2-7, with 9 positions matching TRBD1. The CDR3 totals 14 residues. The junction had 11 bases not matched to a gene; V was cut back by 6 bases and J by 8 bases. The germline gives CDR1 SGHAT, CDR2 FQNNGV. The CDR3 protein is CASRKIRDREQQYF. CDR3 DNA: TGTGCCAGCAGGAAAATCCGGGACAGGGAACAGCAGTACTTC.

As DNA, the CDR3 is TGTGCCAGCAGTTTGGGGGACACTGGAAAACTGTTTTTT. Protein sequence: CASSLGDTGKLFF. The V gene is TRBV27, the J gene TRBJ1-4; D may be TRBD1 (6 bases). V lost 3 bases, J lost 10 bases, and 12 bases lay in between. This CDR3 has 13 residues. Germline lookup yields CDR1 MNHEY and CDR2 SMNVEV (reference sequence).

CDR3: CASSSSNEKLFF. For the CDR3, the DNA is TGTGCCAGCAGTAGTAGTAATGAAAAACTGTTTTTT. V and J are TRBV25-1 and TRBJ1-4; unclear D gene. Germline CDR1 is MGHDK and CDR2 is SYGVNS. V was clipped by 5 bases and J by 4 bases, with 5 bases between them. This CDR3 comprises 12 residues.

This clone was counted between two and nine times. The chain is built from TRBV5-1 and TRBJ2-7; D is undetermined. CDR3 length equals 14 residues. V lost 4 bases, J lost 3 bases, and 14 bases lay in between. Germline assignment: CDR1 SGHRS and CDR2 YFSETQ. DNA of the CDR3: TGCGCCAGCAGCCGTTACTCTTCAAACTACGAGCAGTACTTC. It translates to CASSRYSSNYEQYF.

This clone was picked up one time. The chain couples TRBV28 to TRBJ1-5; no clear D gene. The V and J ends lost 8 bases and 3 bases respectively, with 14 bases between them. Germline V lookup: CDR1 MDHEN, CDR2 SYDVKM. The CDR3 extends over 14 amino acids. This chain's CDR3 is CASSNEGLNQPQHF. CDR3 DNA: TGTGCCAGCTCCAATGAGGGCCTCAATCAGCCCCAGCATTTT.

The chain combines TRBV10-1 with TRBJ1-2, with 8 bases matching TRBD1. The germline CDR1 and CDR2 sequences are WNHNN and SYGVQD (reference sequence). V lost 6 bases, J lost 7 bases, and 4 bases stayed unmatched. The CDR3 consists of 12 residues. The DNA of the CDR3 is TGCGCCAGCAGACAGGGGGTCGGTGGCTACACCTTC. This codes for CASRQGVGGYTF.

The chain uses TRBV7-9 and TRBJ1-4; 8 bases are shared with TRBD1. The CDR3 length is 16 residues. Germline CDR1 SEHNR, CDR2 FQNEAQ (reference sequence). V lost 4 bases, J lost 4 bases, and 8 bases stayed unmatched. The CDR3 region has the DNA TGTGCCAGCAGCTCGTCCTTGGACAGGGATAATGAAAAACTGTTTTTT. It codes for CASSSSLDRDNEKLFF.

The rearrangement joins TRBV11-2 to TRBJ2-7, with 8 bases fitting TRBD2. Germline V lookup: CDR1 SGHAT, CDR2 FQNNGV. The V and J ends lost 4 bases and 3 bases, in that order; junction bases with no gene match: 14. This CDR3 is 17 amino acids long. The CDR3 coding sequence is TGTGCCAGCAGCTCAATCAGATCCAAGCGGGAGCTCTACGAGCAGTACTTC. Translating gives CASSSIRSKRELYEQYF.

This chain links TRBV4-1 with TRBJ2-2, with no clear D. V gave up 5 bases and J gave up 0 bases, with 7 bases separating them. In germline, CDR1 is MGHRA, CDR2 YSYEKL. The CDR3 covers 14 residues. The CDR3, as DNA: TGCGCCAGCAGCAACCAAGCGAACACCGGGGAGCTGTTTTTT. It encodes CASSNQANTGELFF.

This clone appeared a single time. The chain is built from TRBV4-1 and TRBJ2-7, with 10 positions matching TRBD2. V lost 1 base, J lost 4 bases, and 4 bases stayed unmatched. CDR1 MGHRA and CDR2 YSYEKL come from the germline V gene. This CDR3 spans 15 amino acids. The CDR3 here is CASSQGLAGEYEQYF. In DNA, the CDR3 is TGCGCCAGCAGCCAAGGGCTAGCGGGAGAGTACGAGCAGTACTTC.

This rearrangement joins TRBV11-2 to TRBJ2-3; 7 positions match TRBD2. The CDR3 has 14 amino acids. The germline V gene encodes CDR1 SGHAT and CDR2 FQNNGV. Unmatched junction bases numbered 6, after V lost 5 bases and J lost 4 bases. The CDR3 coding sequence is TGTGCCAGCAGCCAGACCCTAGCGGCAGATACGCAGTATTTT. It translates to CASSQTLAADTQYF.

J is TRBJ1-1 and V is TRBV5-1; D is uncertain. There are 15 residues in the CDR3. Trimming removed 4 bases at V and 1 base at J, with 14 bases between. Germline-derived CDR1 and CDR2 are SGHRS and YFSETQ. The CDR3 coding sequence is TGCGCCAGCAGCCCGGGGAGGGTGGGGAACACTGAAGCTTTCTTT. Its protein product is CASSPGRVGNTEAFF.

The rearrangement uses TRBV6-5 and TRBJ1-5; perhaps TRBD1 as D (5 bases). V was shortened by 6 bases and J by 4 bases, with 13 bases between the two germline ends. This CDR3 contains 14 residues. Germline lookup yields CDR1 MNHEY and CDR2 SVGAGI. CDR3 residues: CASSPERGNQPQHF. The CDR3 nucleotides read TGTGCCAGCAGCCCGGAAAGGGGTAATCAGCCCCAGCATTTT.

The chain is built from TRBV5-1 and TRBJ1-4; D ambiguous. Looked up from germline, CDR1 is SGHRS and CDR2 is YFSETQ. CDR3 length equals 15 residues. Trimming cost V 3 bases and J 1 base, with 10 bases left between them. Here the CDR3 reads CASSYKGETNEKLFF. CDR3 sequence (DNA): TGCGCCAGCAGCTATAAGGGAGAAACTAATGAAAAACTGTTTTTT. The full variable domain, rest sourced from reference TRBV5-1 and TRBJ1-4, is KAGVTQTPRYLIKTRGQQVTLSCSPISGHRSVSWYQQTPGQGLQFLFEYFSETQRNKGNFPGRFSGRQFSNSRSEMNVSTLELGDSALYLCASSYKGETNEKLFFGSGTQLSVL.